The clone carrying this TCR beta chain was counted ten times or more. No antigen is known for it. The CDR3 is 14 residues long. The V gene end was trimmed by 3 bases and the J gene end by 2 bases; junction bases not matched to a gene: 5. Germline-derived CDR1 and CDR2 are SQVTM and ANQGSEA. This specimen comes from a study of response to subunit inactivated influenza vaccine. MiXCR was run by TCRdb on the RT-PCR reads, yielding one entry per CDR3 protein. This sample yields some 640,000 distinct CDR3 sequences, of which about 14% are seen a single time; approximately 6.5% belongs to the top ten. Study-level results: Authors suggested that a seasonal influenza vaccination recruits few new T cells each time.

This chain uses TRBV29-1 with TRBJ1-2; 8 nucleotides line up with TRBD1. This material consisted of PBMCs from blood, taken less than 15 days before vaccination. The TCR sequence derives from a man over 45 who received an inactivated influenza vaccine. The CDR3: CSVETGEGNYGYTF. The CDR3 DNA reads as TGCAGCGTTGAGACAGGGGAGGGGAACTATGGCTACACCTTC. Variable domain in full (rest from reference TRBV29-1 and TRBJ1-2): SAVISQKPSRDICQRGTSLTIQCQVDSQVTMMFWYRQQPGQSLTLIATANQGSEATYESGFVIDKFPISRPNLTFSTLTVSNMSPEDSSIYLCSVETGEGNYGYTFGSGTRLTVV.